This T cell receptor beta chain was sequenced for a study of CD8+ T cells in alopecia areata. Study-level information: Oral tofacitinib (5 to 10 mg twice daily) was administered to treated patients.

Collected material from alopecia areata patients comprised lesional scalp punch biopsies and peripheral blood. This CDR3 comprises 16 residues. Germline V gene data show CDR1 as MGHRA and CDR2 as YSYEKL. V gave up 0 bases and J gave up 0 bases, with 10 bases separating them. TCR sequencing used cDNA made by reverse transcription of extracted RNA. Sequencing was performed with immunoSEQ multiplex PCR; in TCRdb, only in-frame clones are kept and a portion is missing. The table shows roughly 130,000 clones, with around 60% occurring only once. This TCR came from a human donor with alopecia areata. The source was CD4+ T cells sorted from blood, collected at week 0. The V gene is TRBV4-1, the J gene TRBJ2-3; a weak D match, TRBD1 (6 bases). CDR3 amino acids: CASSQDRGRSTDTQYF. Here the CDR3 DNA reads TGCGCCAGCAGCCAAGATAGGGGGAGAAGCACAGATACGCAGTATTTT.